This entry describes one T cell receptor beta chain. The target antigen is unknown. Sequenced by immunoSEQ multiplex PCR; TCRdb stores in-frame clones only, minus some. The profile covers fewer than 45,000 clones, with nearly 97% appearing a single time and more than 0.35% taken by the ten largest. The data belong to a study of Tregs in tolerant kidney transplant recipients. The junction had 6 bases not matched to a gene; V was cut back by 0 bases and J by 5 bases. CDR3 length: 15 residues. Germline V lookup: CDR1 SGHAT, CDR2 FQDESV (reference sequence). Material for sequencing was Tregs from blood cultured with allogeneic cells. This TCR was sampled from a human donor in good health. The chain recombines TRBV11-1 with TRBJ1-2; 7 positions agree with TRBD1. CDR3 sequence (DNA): TGTGCCAGCAGCTTAGCGCCGGGACAGAGGTATGGCTACACCTTC. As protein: CASSLAPGQRYGYTF.